Sequencing of this T cell receptor (beta chain) was carried out in a study of cytomegalovirus exposure and HLA in healthy donors. Study information: The roughly 120 validation repertoires were reported in a later analysis to have been generated on the same platform as the approximately 700 first-cohort repertoires. Whole-study results and caveats: Overall, around 150 TCR beta chains were annotated as cytomegalovirus-associated.

Comments on this clone: Its antigen remains unknown.

Here immunoSEQ multiplex PCR was the method, and the copy in TCRdb shows in-frame clones only, minus some. Of 60,000 to 85,000 clones detected, around 94% appear once; the ten largest clones hold 1.5% to 1.9%. V was clipped by 3 bases and J by 1 base, with 8 bases between them. There are 14 residues in the CDR3. Germline V CDR1 and CDR2: SGHRS, YFSETQ. This clonotype originated in a man aged 18 to 29 in good health and CMV-seropositive. This sequence joins TRBV5-1 and TRBJ2-1; D remains unclear. Material for sequencing was PBMCs. The CDR3 is CASSSPGSYNEQFF. The CDR3 DNA reads as TGCGCCAGCAGCTCACCGGGTTCCTACAATGAGCAGTTCTTC.